What follows describes a single T cell receptor beta chain. Its specificity is not known. The source of the sample is a study of T cell responses to AZD1222 COVID-19 vaccine. The repertoire was sequenced with immunoSEQ multiplex PCR; TCRdb's copy has only in-frame clones and lacks some. This sample carries about 98,000 clones, about 88% of them seen once, and the ten largest clones take around 5.1%. Findings of the study overall: Dominant CD4 TCR responses targeted spike regions 160-218 and 743-854. Close to half of all spike-specific TCRs reportedly target regions of the variants that are unmutated. Elevations in Spike-specific TCR breadth and depth followed administration of two AZD1222 doses.

V shed 7 bases, J shed 3 bases, and the junction held 3 bases outside the gene matches. The CDR3 has 13 amino acids. From germline, CDR1 is SGHTA and CDR2 FQGTGA. The chain links TRBV7-3 to TRBJ1-5; the match to TRBD1 covers 7 bases. The receptor was isolated from an adult in good health. The sequencing used peripheral blood, collected on day 0 of AZD1222 vaccination. In DNA, the CDR3 is TGTGCCAGCATCGACAGGGCCAATCAGCCCCAGCATTTT. Translating it yields CASIDRANQPQHF.